Sequencing of this TCR beta chain was carried out in a study of blood T cell repertoires in COVID-19 (dated by TCRdb to about 2020). Regarding the study in general: Samples covering the acute and convalescent phases of COVID-19 were provided by collaborators in the United States, Italy and Spain. The prospective study material was composed of cDNA or gDNA derived from T cells, B-cell-depleted T cells, or PBMCs. The dataset comprised deeply sampled blood TCRbeta repertoires from subjects exposed to, actively infected with, or recovered from COVID-19. The repertoires were made available in a free public database intended to serve as a resource for research on the immune response to SARS-CoV-2. Samples were obtained from the ongoing ImmuneRACE study (first 160 participants) and from 1,254 subjects provided by 6 global collaborators. Nearly every sample came with metadata listing a de-identified subject ID, COVID-19 status, age in years and sex. Where available, HLA class I and class II types were taken from metadata supplied by the sample provider and were not determined by assay-based typing.

A second Seattle source provided samples from volunteer blood donors who had recovered from COVID-19. Collaborating institutions collected whole blood in K2EDTA tubes following their own protocols. For TCRbeta analysis, collaborators shipped samples as frozen whole blood, isolated PBMCs, or DNA extracted from either of those sample types. Results and caveats for the whole study, not just this receptor: The quantity of clinical and demographic metadata differed by source and by participant and was supplied without curation.

Relative to germline, V is missing 2 bases and J is missing 4 bases, with 2 bases of the junction outside any gene match. CDR1 and CDR2 are drawn from the germline V gene (reference sequence): LGHDT, YNNKEL. The CDR3, cysteine through phenylalanine, is 15 amino acids long. Just CDR3 DNA is preserved here, 45 bases in frame from base 1. Details on this clone: This clone's antigen is unknown. No base-level quality is on record; no much larger clone is a single base apart.

TCRbeta CDR3 regions were amplified from genomic DNA using the immunoSEQ Assay, a bias-controlled multiplex PCR. In the authors' own workflow: The number of nucleated cells in each sample was estimated from the amplification of reference gene primers within the assay. Sequence reads were collapsed and filtered to measure the absolute abundance of every unique TCRbeta CDR3 rearrangement. Productive Simpson clonality was computed per sample as the square root of Simpson's diversity index over productive rearrangements. The source is immuneACCESS, and TCRdb retained only in-frame sequences with V and J called. Part of the clones is not carried over; for the studies checked, unresolved V genes explain less than half of this, and the remainder is unexplained. Clonal size and the V and J genes are those of that table, whereas D and trimming came from the DNA. This sample comprises some 290,000 clones, roughly 80% of them detected only once. The ten largest clones represent over 4.5% of the sample.

The sequence joins TRBV3-1 (or the pseudogene TRBV3-2) to TRBJ2-5, and 12 bases in between align with TRBD2. The sequenced sample consisted of peripheral blood. The clonotype comes from a man in his 60s who had recovered from COVID-19. The nucleotides are TGTGCCAGCAGCCAATGGACTAGCGGGGCAGAGACCCAGTACTTC. This codes for CASSQWTSGAETQYF.